Listed below are T cell receptor beta chains from one sample, sequenced in a study of CD8 T cell repertoires and HIV-1 epitope variants. Profiled with immunoSEQ multiplex PCR; TCRdb holds only in-frame clones, not every one. Found here are about 95,000 clones, roughly four fifths of them singletons; the top ten hold more than 25%. The sequenced sample consisted of uncultured baseline CD8+ T cells from peripheral blood mononuclear cells (PBMCs). These receptors came from a male donor with HIV. Each CDR3 is given with its conserved first and last residue. A D gene is named only where the DNA matches it firmly. Rows may omit the clone size; those that give it use once, few, many or a size class.

D gene	clone size	CDR3 length	V gene	J gene	CDR3 protein	CDR3 DNA
.	.	14	TRBV6-5	TRBJ2-7	CASSYKRVPYEQYF	TGTGCCAGCAGTTACAAGAGAGTACCTTACGAGCAGTACTTC
.	.	14	TRBV18	TRBJ2-5	CASSPQGGQETQYF	TGTGCCAGCTCACCACAGGGCGGGCAAGAGACCCAGTACTTC
TRBD1	.	16	TRBV7-9	TRBJ2-7	CASSVASGTGGREQYF	TGTGCCAGCAGCGTAGCGTCCGGGACAGGGGGTCGGGAGCAGTACTTC
.	.	18	TRBV7-6	TRBJ2-6	CASSLAQGRSSGANVLTF	TGTGCCAGCAGCTTAGCTCAGGGCAGAAGCTCTGGGGCCAACGTCCTGACTTTC
.	once	14	TRBV10-3	TRBJ2-1	CAISEWGTPNEQFF	TGTGCCATCAGTGAGTGGGGGACTCCAAATGAGCAGTTCTTC
TRBD2	.	15	TRBV7-2	TRBJ2-1	CASSPLAGDGSEQFF	TGTGCCAGCAGCCCTTTGGCGGGAGACGGAAGTGAGCAGTTCTTC
.	.	16	TRBV5-6	TRBJ2-2	CASSGGTGVNTGELFF	TGTGCCAGCAGCGGCGGGACGGGAGTTAACACCGGGGAGCTGTTTTTT
.	.	16	TRBV6-6	TRBJ2-7	CASSYDLLSGDYEQYF	TGTGCCAGCAGTTACGATTTGCTTAGCGGTGACTACGAGCAGTACTTC
TRBD1	.	14	TRBV2	TRBJ1-1	CASSGQGASTEAFF	TGTGCCAGCAGTGGTCAGGGGGCATCCACTGAAGCTTTCTTT
TRBD1	few	14	TRBV2	TRBJ2-7	CASSEETGIGEQYF	TGTGCCAGCAGTGAGGAGACAGGGATCGGCGAGCAGTACTTC
.	.	16	TRBV5-6	TRBJ1-3	CASSLTDSRSGNTIYF	TGTGCCAGCAGCTTGACCGATAGTCGCTCTGGAAACACCATATATTTT
.	.	14	TRBV5-1	TRBJ2-3	CASSLGGGKDTQYF	TGCGCCAGCAGCTTGGGTGGGGGAAAGGATACGCAGTATTTT
TRBD2	.	17	TRBV4-2	TRBJ2-1	CASSQGGGGSADNEQFF	TGTGCCAGCAGCCAAGGAGGAGGCGGGAGTGCGGACAATGAGCAGTTCTTC
TRBD1	once	15	TRBV5-1	TRBJ2-3	CASSLGTGGTDTQYF	TGCGCCAGCAGCTTGGGGACAGGGGGGACAGATACGCAGTATTTT
.	.	15	TRBV5-1	TRBJ1-2	CASSLGSGSNYGYTF	TGCGCCAGCAGCTTGGGGTCAGGAAGTAACTATGGCTACACCTTC
.	few	15	TRBV27	TRBJ2-2	CASSFGTGDTGELFF	TGTGCCAGCAGTTTCGGAACAGGAGATACCGGGGAGCTGTTTTTT
TRBD1	few	14	TRBV7-9	TRBJ2-3	CASSITGGGDTQYF	TGTGCCAGCAGCATTACAGGGGGCGGGGATACGCAGTATTTT
.	.	15	TRBV18	TRBJ1-5	CASSPYRSRNQPQHF	TGTGCCAGCTCGCCCTACAGGTCGCGCAATCAGCCCCAGCATTTT
TRBD2	once	16	TRBV2	TRBJ2-3	CASRRMASGGVDTQYF	TGTGCCAGCAGGAGGATGGCTAGCGGGGGAGTAGATACGCAGTATTTT
.	.	13	TRBV30	TRBJ1-6	CAWRVGGGSPLHF	TGTGCCTGGAGGGTTGGGGGTGGTTCACCCCTCCACTTT
TRBD2	.	13	TRBV15	TRBJ2-5	CAISGGAQETQYF	TGTGCCATATCCGGGGGGGCCCAAGAGACCCAGTACTTC
.	.	13	TRBV27	TRBJ1-1	CASHTGRNTEAFF	TGTGCCAGCCACACAGGACGCAATACTGAAGCTTTCTTT
.	.	15	TRBV7-9	TRBJ1-1	CASSVPRSRNTEAFF	TGTGCCAGCAGCGTACCACGGAGTCGGAACACTGAAGCTTTCTTT
TRBD1	.	16	TRBV4-1	TRBJ1-1	CASSPTMTGEATEAFF	TGCGCCAGCAGCCCTACCATGACAGGGGAGGCCACTGAAGCTTTCTTT
TRBD1	.	14	TRBV18	TRBJ2-7	CASSPDRVHDEQYF	TGTGCCAGCTCACCCGACAGGGTTCACGACGAGCAGTACTTC
.	.	15	TRBV7-7	TRBJ1-3	CASSLDRDPGNTIYF	TGTGCCAGCAGCTTAGACCGGGACCCGGGAAACACCATATATTTT
TRBD1	.	16	TRBV5-1	TRBJ1-6	CASSLDDRGTNSPLHF	TGCGCCAGCAGCTTGGACGACAGGGGGACTAATTCACCCCTCCACTTT
TRBD2	.	18	TRBV7-6	TRBJ2-1	CASSLGGDSGARYNEQFF	TGTGCCAGCAGCCTTGGGGGGGATAGCGGGGCAAGATACAATGAGCAGTTCTTC
.	.	14	TRBV28	TRBJ1-5	CASSFYWVGFPQHF	TGTGCCAGCAGTTTTTATTGGGTGGGGTTTCCCCAGCATTTT
TRBD2	.	14	TRBV6-1	TRBJ2-5	CASSPGLAGETQYF	TGTGCCAGCAGCCCCGGACTAGCGGGAGAGACCCAGTACTTC
TRBD2	.	12	TRBV10-3	TRBJ2-5	CAAGTTQETQYF	TGTGCCGCAGGGACTACACAAGAGACCCAGTACTTC
.	.	15	TRBV4-3	TRBJ1-1	CASSQDPRVGSEAFF	TGCGCCAGCAGCCAAGATCCGAGGGTCGGGAGTGAAGCTTTCTTT
.	.	15	TRBV9	TRBJ2-1	CASSVGSDSYNEQFF	TGTGCCAGCAGCGTAGGAAGCGACTCCTACAATGAGCAGTTCTTC